This is a list of T cell receptor beta chains from one sample in a study of OX40 agonist ivuxolimab in advanced cancers. Clones were read by immunoSEQ multiplex PCR, and TCRdb kept only the in-frame ones, dropping some. Here the sample spans approximately 43,000 clones, approximately 87% being singletons. This sample comprised CD4+ or CD8+ T cells sorted from blood, obtained in a trial of the OX40 agonist ivuxolimab. These receptors were taken from an adult with an advanced solid tumor such as melanoma, head and neck, liver or kidney cancer. Each CDR3 is given with its conserved first and last residue. A D gene is named only where the DNA matches it firmly. The size field is filled for only some rows; it gives once, few, many or a size class.

>TRBV5-1|-|-|TRBJ2-7
TGCGCCAGCAGCTTGGCCCCAGGGAAGTACGAGCAGTACTTC
CASSLAPGKYEQYF
>TRBV5-1|-|-|TRBJ2-1
TGCGCCAGCAGCTTCGCGGGGCTCTCCTACAATGAGCAGTTCTTC
CASSFAGLSYNEQFF
>TRBV19|-|TRBD1|TRBJ1-5
TGTGCCAGTAGTACACAGGGGGCCCCCCCGCCCCAGCATTTT
CASSTQGAPPPQHF
>TRBV14|-|TRBD1|TRBJ1-2
TGTGCCAGCAGCCAAGGGACAGGGACCTATGGCTACACCTTC
CASSQGTGTYGYTF
>TRBV5-1|few|-|TRBJ2-7
TGCGCCAGCAGCTTAGGAATCCTCTCTGGCGAGCAGTACTTC
CASSLGILSGEQYF
>TRBV27|-|-|TRBJ2-7
TGTGCCAGCAGGCCACAGGTTGGGGGTTTCTACGAGCAGTACTTC
CASRPQVGGFYEQYF
>TRBV5-4|-|-|TRBJ2-3
TGTGCCAGCAGCTTACCCACAGATACGCAGTATTTT
CASSLPTDTQYF
>TRBV7-8|-|-|TRBJ2-5
TGTGCCAGCAGCCCCCCTGATTCAGAGACCCAGTACTTC
CASSPPDSETQYF
>TRBV6-5|-|-|TRBJ2-6
TGTGCCAGCAGTTACGACCGAAACTCTGGGGCCAACGTCCTGACTTTC
CASSYDRNSGANVLTF
>TRBV18|-|TRBD2|TRBJ2-5
TGTGCCAGCTCACCCGGACTAGCCGGCGAGACCCAGTACTTC
CASSPGLAGETQYF
>TRBV29-1|-|-|TRBJ2-5
TGCAGCGTTGCCCCGGCCATACCCCAAGAGACCCAGTACTTC
CSVAPAIPQETQYF
>TRBV27|-|-|TRBJ1-2
TGTGCCAGCAGTTTAGGGGGCAGCTATGGCTACACCTTC
CASSLGGSYGYTF
>TRBV9|-|TRBD1|TRBJ1-1
TGTGCCAGCAGCCCCGCCCTCGACAGGGTCACTGAAGCTTTCTTT
CASSPALDRVTEAFF
>TRBV7-9|-|-|TRBJ2-2
TGTGCCAGCAGCCCTAGCGTTAACACCGGGGAGCTGTTTTTT
CASSPSVNTGELFF
>TRBV12-5|once|-|TRBJ1-2
TGTGCTAGTGCAAGGGACGGAGCTAACTATGGCTACACCTTC
CASARDGANYGYTF
>TRBV19|-|TRBD1|TRBJ1-2
TGTGCCAGTAGATTAAGGGGGCTGCGCTATGGCTACACCTTC
CASRLRGLRYGYTF
>TRBV6-5|-|-|TRBJ2-7
TGTGCCAGCAGTTACGGGAGGTACTACGAGCAGTACTTC
CASSYGRYYEQYF
>TRBV2|-|-|TRBJ2-3
TGTGCCAGCAAGTACCGGTACACAGATACGCAGTATTTT
CASKYRYTDTQYF
>TRBV4-2|few|TRBD2|TRBJ2-1
TGTGCCAGCAGCCAAACCACTAGCGGGGCCTTTGGGGAGCAGTTCTTC
CASSQTTSGAFGEQFF
>TRBV4-2|once|TRBD2|TRBJ2-2
TGTGCCAGCAGCCGGGTAGCGGGGGCCTACACCGGGGAGCTGTTTTTT
CASSRVAGAYTGELFF
>TRBV6-5|-|-|TRBJ2-7
TGTGCCAGCAGTTACAAGGAAAACTACGAGCAGTACTTC
CASSYKENYEQYF
>TRBV2|-|-|TRBJ2-7
TGTGCCAGCAGAGAGGGGCGGTCCGCCGGGGAGCAGTACTTC
CASREGRSAGEQYF
>TRBV30|-|-|TRBJ1-6
TGTGCCTGGAGTGGGGTAACCCTCCACTTT
CAWSGVTLHF
>TRBV5-4|few|-|TRBJ1-2
TGTGCCAGCAGCGTACAGGACTTCAACTATGGCTACACCTTC
CASSVQDFNYGYTF
>TRBV5-1|-|-|TRBJ1-6
TGCGCCAGCAGCCCCGTGGAGGGTAACTCACCCCTCCACTTT
CASSPVEGNSPLHF
>TRBV7-2|-|-|TRBJ2-2
TGTGCCAGCAGCACTCAGAACACCGGGGAGCTGTTTTTT
CASSTQNTGELFF
>TRBV7-9|-|-|TRBJ1-5
TGTGCCAGCAGCTCCCGAGGGCAGCCCCAGCATTTT
CASSSRGQPQHF
>TRBV5-1|-|-|TRBJ1-3
TGCGCCAGCAGGGGGGGCAGACCTGGAAACACCATATATTTT
CASRGGRPGNTIYF
>TRBV6-6|-|TRBD1|TRBJ1-5
TGTGCCAGCGCCGAAACAGGGGGCATGGGTCAGCCCCAGCATTTT
CASAETGGMGQPQHF
>TRBV6-5|-|-|TRBJ1-4
TGTGCCACGTACGAGAGGTCTAATGAAAAACTGTTTTTT
CATYERSNEKLFF
>TRBV14|few|TRBD2|TRBJ2-1
TGTGCCAGCAGCCAAGTCGGTCGAGCGGGAGGGTTCAATGAGCAGTTCTTC
CASSQVGRAGGFNEQFF
>TRBV7-2|once|TRBD1|TRBJ2-1
TGTGCCAGCAGAGCCCCCGGGACAGGGAACAATGAGCAGTTCTTC
CASRAPGTGNNEQFF
>TRBV7-3|-|TRBD1|TRBJ1-1
TGTGCCAGCAGCTCGCAGGGGGCCCGGTACGCGGACACTGAAGCTTTCTTT
CASSSQGARYADTEAFF
>TRBV6-5|-|-|TRBJ1-2
TGTGCCAGCGGGGCCGCTAACTATGGCTACACCTTC
CASGAANYGYTF
>TRBV18|-|-|TRBJ2-2
TGTGCCAGCTGGCGGGGCCAGGGTGCAACCGGGGAGCTGTTTTTT
CASWRGQGATGELFF
>TRBV19|-|TRBD1|TRBJ2-7
TGTGCCAGTAACCGGGGACAGGGGGCCCACGAGCAGTACTTC
CASNRGQGAHEQYF
>TRBV6-1|-|-|TRBJ1-5
TGTGCCAGCAGTGTCGGACAATTGGGAGATGGGCCCCAGCATTTT
CASSVGQLGDGPQHF
>TRBV28|few|-|TRBJ1-2
TGTGCCAGCAGTTTAGCCAGCTATGGCTACACCTTC
CASSLASYGYTF
>TRBV9|few|-|TRBJ2-7
TGTGCCAGCATGTCGTGGAGCTCCTACGAGCAGTACTTC
CASMSWSSYEQYF
>TRBV18|-|-|TRBJ2-7
TGTGCCAGCTCACCACCGCTCAGGGTAGAGCAGTACTTC
CASSPPLRVEQYF
>TRBV7-9|-|TRBD1|TRBJ1-1
TGTGCCAGCGCCGGGGGGCAGGGGGACACTGAAGCTTTCTTT
CASAGGQGDTEAFF
>TRBV21-1|-|-|TRBJ2-1
TGTGCCAGCAGCAAAGCGCGGGCTAGCGGGAGCAATGAGCAGTTCTTC
CASSKARASGSNEQFF
>TRBV15|-|-|TRBJ2-1
TGTGCCACCAGCAGAGTGGGGAACTACAATGAGCAGTTCTTC
CATSRVGNYNEQFF
>TRBV6-1|-|-|TRBJ1-3
TGTGCCAGTACTGACAACTACTCTGGAAACACCATATATTTT
CASTDNYSGNTIYF
>TRBV5-6|-|TRBD1|TRBJ1-2
TGTGCCAGCAGCCCCGAGGGACAGGGGTCTCATGGCTACACCTTC
CASSPEGQGSHGYTF
>TRBV5-4|-|TRBD1|TRBJ2-1
TGTGCCAGCAGTTCAGGGGGCGTACACCATGAGCAGTTCTTC
CASSSGGVHHEQFF